The clone carrying this T cell receptor beta chain appeared a few times. Its antigen is undetermined. 5'RACE, which relied on constant-segment primers, yielded TCR alpha and TCR beta cDNA libraries carrying sample barcodes and UMIs. MiXCR, run by TCRdb on the 5' RACE reads, gives a single entry per CDR3 protein. The sample has around 300,000 distinct CDR3 sequences; about 13% are singletons. The data derive from a study of T-cell memory formation after mild COVID-19. General study results and limits: The CD4+ clones that contracted clustered mainly within CM and EM, and the CD8+ clones concentrated in EMRA.

Input material: PBMCs or a T cell subset sorted from them (not recorded which). This sequence originates from a man between 18 and 29 years old who had mild COVID-19 (a few samples of this study predate the infection). Cell type and time point are not known.

This CDR3 is CSASDETQYF. CDR3 in DNA: TGCAGCGCTTCGGATGAGACCCAGTACTTC. The genes are TRBV29-1 and TRBJ2-5, with D unresolved. Germline CDR1 and CDR2: SQVTM and ANQGSEA. Trimming stripped 7 bases from V and 5 bases from J, with 8 bases between. CDR3 length: 10 amino acids.